This T cell receptor beta chain was profiled in a study of blood T cell repertoires in COVID-19. Some clones are missing from TCRdb's copy, which holds only in-frame ones; the method was immunoSEQ multiplex PCR. The profile shows 400,000 or so clones, 88% of them singletons. There are 14 residues in the CDR3. The V end was cut by 0 bases, the J end by 1 base, with 7 bases between. The germline CDR1 and CDR2 sequences are SGHRS and YFSETQ. A word on this clone: Other nucleotide sequences from this sample produce the same CDR3.

Participants' own reports of clinical history determined their cohort assignment. The chain is built from TRBV5-1 and TRBJ2-5; the D gene is possibly TRBD2 (5 bases). Sequenced input: PBMCs or T cells enriched from blood (not recorded which). This clonotype was obtained from a woman aged 40-49 years with acute COVID-19. This chain's CDR3 is CASSLGAAQETQYF. The CDR3 nucleotides are TGCGCCAGCAGCTTGGGAGCGGCCCAAGAGACCCAGTACTTC.